What follows describes a single T cell receptor beta chain. Germline V lookup: CDR1 MDHEN, CDR2 SYDVKM. Losses at the gene ends were 0 bases for V and 5 bases for J; bases not matched to a gene: 12. This CDR3 spans 18 amino acids. This sample is drawn from a study of shared clonotypes between healthy human individuals. Repertoires were generated with immunoSEQ multiplex PCR, while TCRdb's copy carries only in-frame clones and drops some. The sample has under 750,000 clones, roughly 72% seen once. The sample comprised memory CD4+ T cells sorted from blood. The subset denotes: CD45RA-negative fraction. The sequence came from a woman in her thirties in good health. V and J are TRBV28 and TRBJ2-2, with 7 positions matching TRBD2. The CDR3 sequence: CASSLWDGRSPRTGELFF. CDR3 DNA sequence: TGTGCCAGCAGTTTATGGGACGGGAGGTCACCGAGGACCGGGGAGCTGTTTTTT. The complete variable domain, with remaining parts taken from reference TRBV28 and TRBJ2-2, reads DVKVTQSSRYLVKRTGEKVFLECVQDMDHENMFWYRQDPGLGLRLIYFSYDVKMKEKGDIPEGYSVSREKKERFSLILESASTNQTSMYLCASSLWDGRSPRTGELFFGEGSRLTVL.